This TCR beta chain was found in a study of shared clonotypes between healthy human individuals (dated by TCRdb to 2020 to 2021). About the investigation overall: The cohort included three men and a couple of women between 18 and 49 years of age. For each donor, CD4 naive and CD4 memory were each given three plates, CD8 naive was given two plates, and CD8 memory was given one plate. Blood TCR repertoires of roughly five healthy adults were deeply sequenced to estimate repertoire size and the extent of clonotype sharing between individuals. Different laboratories and diverse techniques were used to prepare libraries and sequence TCR repertoires, to increase sequencing depth and limit assay-specific biases. Between about 0.94 and 8.9 billion PBMCs per donor were obtained by leukapheresis.

For the CD8 naive samples, CD45RO-negative cells were positively selected for CCR7, yielding a CD45RA+CCR7+ population from which TemRA cells were excluded. Healthy HIV-negative adults with no recently reported acute infections or vaccinations were included as donors. All donors were Caucasian adults living in Nashville, Tennessee, USA. After blood collection by leukapheresis, PBMCs were isolated using Ficoll-Histopaque density gradient centrifugation and then cryopreserved in the vapor phase of liquid nitrogen. Analytical flow cytometry was used to check the purity and quantity of each magnetically sorted T cell population. Genomic DNA was isolated from each sorted fraction and quantified by UV absorbance on a Nanodrop 2000c. Including the terminal cysteine and phenylalanine, the CDR3 comprises 16 residues. This entry keeps only the CDR3 DNA: 48 bases, framed from base 1. V loses 1 base at its end and J loses 4 bases; junction bases beyond the gene matches: 4.

TCR CDR3 regions were amplified from genomic DNA by multiplex PCR using the deep immunoSEQ assay. Genomic DNA extracted from each cell subset was distributed evenly over all wells of several immunoSEQ 96-well plates, and each plate served as one replicate. Each replicate PCR for sorted subsets received about 180 ng genomic DNA, equal to about 30,000 T cell genomes. Purified libraries were measured with a Qubit 3.0 fluorometer, size-checked on a Bioanalyzer 2100, and measured again with the KAPA Library Quantification kit. A separate single-read 150-cycle Illumina NextSeq 550 flow cell was used to sequence each immunoSEQ 96-well plate. Turning to the authors' computational methods: Because the immunoSEQ output included only junctional sequences and no quality scores, the filtering could not be the same as the filtering used for full-length reads. Sequences were annotated with PyIR, a Python wrapper for IgBLAST v1.9, using IMGT germline references to assign V/J genes and CDR3. Any read was removed if the V/J assignment was weak (E-value above 1e-6), the CDR3 was missing, or the read contained stop codons, out-of-frame junctions, or ambiguous translated residues. V3J clonotypes were defined by identical inferred V gene, J gene, and CDR3 amino acid sequence. The percentage overlap between two repertoires was calculated by dividing the number of shared unique clonotypes by the size of the smaller repertoire. RTK rarefaction, the Chao1 estimator, and Recon v2.1 estimates of unobserved clonotypes were used to assess repertoire richness. Generation probabilities for all TCRbeta clonotypes obtained by the gDNA method from several donors were computed using OLGA. Drawn from immuneACCESS, this table holds only the in-frame rearrangements with V and J called that TCRdb kept. Clones are partly lost; checked studies trace under half to an unresolved V gene and leave the rest unexplained. V, J and clone size are those of that table, while D and trimming were read from the DNA. This sample is represented by about 680,000 clones; 92% of them were singletons. Roughly 24% of the sample is taken by the ten largest.

A word on this clone: Its antigen remains unidentified. Base qualities are not provided; no much larger clone lies one nucleotide away.

Results the study describes overall, beyond this receptor: Compared with non-shared clonotypes, the clonotypes found in all four sorted-subset donors had higher generation probabilities. Rarefaction of sorted-subset datasets indicated incomplete sequencing despite the large sequencing depth. When several donors were compared, the shared fraction of clonotypes was about 5.2% for naive CD4, around 3.5% for naive CD8, roughly 2.3% for memory CD4, and approximately 0.4% for memory CD8. Pairwise subsampling indicated that sequencing depth was expected to affect the degree of clonotype sharing among donors. Because the study included only a small number of donors, the genetic and exposure-history diversity represented was limited. Estimated clonotype richness was generally larger for naive than for memory subsets. Only blood was sampled, and tissue TCR repertoires likely differ from those in blood.

Sequencing was performed on naive CD8+ T cells sorted from blood. This specimen's cell subset or site label, interpreted: CD45RA+CCR7+. The rearranged segments are TRBV5-3 and TRBJ1-3, and TRBD1 aligns with 11 junction nucleotides. TRBV5-3 falls under the ORF class, with uncertain function. The receptor's source is a man between 25 and 39 years old in good health. The CDR3 amino acid sequence is: CARSLTGTGGGNTIYF. The nucleotides read TGTGCCAGAAGCTTGACGGGGACAGGGGGAGGAAACACCATATATTTT.